The TCR beta chain described here comes from a study of T cell responses to AZD1222 COVID-19 vaccine listed by TCRdb under 2021. A note on the overall study: TCR sequencing was performed for 230 to 250 trial participants, of whom about 200 were given two doses of AZD1222 and approximately 26 were given two doses of MenACWY control vaccine. Enrollment into the trials was organized by age into subgroups of 18-55, 56-69 and 70-plus years, and those subgroups contained roughly 140, 27 and 60 TCR-sequenced participants, respectively. Overall study outcomes, separate from this receptor: In the small 56-69-year group, the increase in depth fell short of significance, most likely because of low power. Only six AZD1222 recipients were SARS-CoV-2 seropositive at baseline, limiting conclusions about previously exposed vaccinees. Because no day 14 peak-response samples were available, the repertoires could be characterized only after the peak T cell response. Vaccine-associated CD4 TCRs spanned the whole spike protein, with dominant responses in regions 160-218 and 743-854. Most participants were white British and females outnumbered males, and the authors suggested that clonal diversity may have been underestimated. After two AZD1222 doses, spike-specific TCR breadth and depth were significantly higher than at day 0 and than in MenACWY recipients. Epitopes outside the regions mutated in the B.1.351 and B.1.1.7 variants were reportedly recognized by nearly half of the unique spike-specific TCRs.

This clone has just one count. This receptor's antigen is unknown. Per-base qualities were not stored, and no clone one base away is much larger. The CDR3 regions of human TCRbeta chains were subjected to immunosequencing. Under the source paper's analysis protocol: TCRs in the repertoires were compared against a reference library of SARS-CoV-2-specific TCRs that had been generated with the MIRA antigen-specificity platform. Breadth was defined as the fraction of unique TCRs that were SARS-CoV-2-associated. Depth was defined as the fraction of total T cells that were SARS-CoV-2-associated. Each spike-specific TCR was assigned to its reactive spike region and to a CD4 or CD8 class using the MIRA data. Log10-transformed breadth and depth values were compared by one-way ANOVA with Sidak's multiple comparisons tests. Imported from immuneACCESS, the table was reduced by TCRdb to in-frame sequences with V and J called. These copies leave out some clones; in studies compared against another copy, an unresolved V gene accounts for under half, and the cause of the remainder is not known. The V and J calls and clone size were taken over from that table, and D and trimming were inferred from the DNA. This sample gives 100,000 to 150,000 clones in total; approximately 90% of them show up just once. Around 10% of the sample is taken by the ten largest.

The sample's time point label, in plain terms: baseline before first vaccination. The sample's treatment or condition label is to be understood as: meningococcal conjugate vaccine given as trial control. The vaccinee samples were drawn from two UK trials, COV001 and COV002, one of which was a single-blind randomized controlled phase 2/3 trial testing AZD1222 (ChAdOx1 nCoV-19) in healthy adults. For TCRbeta chain sequencing, PBMC samples from trial participants were taken at day 0 and at day 28 after the second dose. The germline V gene yields MNHEY for CDR1 and SVGAGI for CDR2. V loses 7 bases, J loses 6 bases, and the germline ends lie 19 bases apart. The cysteine opens and the phenylalanine closes a CDR3 of 15 amino acids. The sequence is cut down to CDR3 DNA, 45 bases in frame from base 1.

Sequenced material: peripheral blood, taken on day 0 of MenACWY control vaccination. This receptor was obtained from an adult in good health. The rearrangement joined TRBV6-5 to TRBJ1-3; no D gene is confidently identified. The bases read TGTGCCAGCAACAGATTAAATTATCCTCAAAACACCATATATTTT. This gives the protein CASNRLNYPQNTIYF.